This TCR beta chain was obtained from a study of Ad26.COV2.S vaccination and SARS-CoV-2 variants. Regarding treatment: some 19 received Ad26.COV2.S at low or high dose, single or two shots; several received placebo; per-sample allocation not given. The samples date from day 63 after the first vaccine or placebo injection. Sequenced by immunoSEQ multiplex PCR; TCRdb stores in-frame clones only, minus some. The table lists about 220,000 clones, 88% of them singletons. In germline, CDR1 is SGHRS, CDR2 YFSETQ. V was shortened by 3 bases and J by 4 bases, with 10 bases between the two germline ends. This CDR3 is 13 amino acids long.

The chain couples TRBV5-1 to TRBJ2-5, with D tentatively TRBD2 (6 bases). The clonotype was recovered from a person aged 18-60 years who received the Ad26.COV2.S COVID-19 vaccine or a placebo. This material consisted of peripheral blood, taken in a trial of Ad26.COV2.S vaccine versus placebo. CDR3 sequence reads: CASSYGGGETQYF. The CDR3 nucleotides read TGCGCCAGCAGCTACGGGGGAGGAGAGACCCAGTACTTC.